This T cell receptor (beta chain) appears in the sequencing data of a study of blood T cell repertoires in COVID-19 (dated by TCRdb to the early 2020s). For the wider study: Samples covering the acute and convalescent phases of COVID-19 were provided by collaborators in the United States, Italy and Spain. Where HLA class I and class II types were available, the types were taken from metadata supplied by the sample provider, not from assay-based typing. The repertoires were made available in a free public database intended to serve as a resource for research on the immune response to SARS-CoV-2. Sample metadata almost always included a de-identified subject ID, COVID-19 status, age in years and sex. The material from the prospective study consisted of cDNA or gDNA derived from T cells, B-cell-depleted T cells, or PBMCs. The dataset comprised deeply sampled blood TCRbeta repertoires from subjects exposed to, actively infected with, or recovered from COVID-19. The samples were drawn from the first 160 participants of the ongoing ImmuneRACE study and from under 1,500 subjects provided by 6 global collaborators.

This clone was seen only a few times. Its specific antigen is unknown. One base away there is no much larger clone; base qualities are not given. Collaborating institutions collected whole blood in K2EDTA tubes following their own protocols. For TCRbeta analysis, collaborators shipped samples in one of three forms: frozen whole blood, isolated PBMCs, or DNA extracted from either of those sample types. The study at large found these results: The quantity of clinical and demographic metadata differed by source and by participant and was supplied without curation.

V is clipped by 3 bases and J by 2 bases, and the sequence between their germline boundaries is 7 bases long. The CDR3 runs 13 residues from the cysteine to the phenylalanine. Solely the CDR3 DNA is kept, with 39 bases framed from the first base. In the germline V gene, CDR1 corresponds to SGDLS and CDR2 to YYNGEE. TCRbeta CDR3 regions were amplified from genomic DNA by means of the immunoSEQ Assay, a bias-controlled multiplex PCR. From the authors' description of their analysis: The number of nucleated cells in each sample was estimated from the amplification of reference gene primers within the assay. To quantify the absolute abundance of each unique TCRbeta CDR3 rearrangement, sequence reads were collapsed and filtered. For each sample, productive Simpson clonality was calculated by taking the square root of Simpson's diversity index across productive rearrangements. The source is immuneACCESS, and TCRdb retained only in-frame sequences with V and J called. Part of the clones is not carried over; for the studies checked, unresolved V genes explain less than half of this, and the remainder is unexplained. That table furnishes V, J and clone size, whereas the DNA furnished D and trimming. For this sample the table gives roughly 170,000 clones, of which 74% were detected only once. 3% of the sample is held by the ten biggest clonotypes.

Recombination connected TRBV9 to TRBJ2-3; no D segment can be confidently identified. The clonotype originates from a woman older than 75 with acute or convalescent COVID-19. Sequences were obtained from peripheral blood. The CDR3 region reads CASSGPVTDTQYF. The DNA is TGTGCCAGCAGCGGGCCCGTCACAGATACGCAGTATTTT.